These T cell receptor beta chains were read from a single sample in a study of shared clonotypes between healthy human individuals. Libraries were prepared by immunoSEQ multiplex PCR; TCRdb keeps only in-frame clonotypes and omits some of them. The sample has some 2,100,000 clones, around 93% seen once; the top ten hold around 1.7%. The sequenced sample was naive CD8+ T cells from PBMCs. Receptor source: a man in his late teens or twenties in good health. Some clones in this sample may be carry-over from other donors' samples. Both conserved end residues are part of each CDR3. The D gene is left open where the match is weak. Clone sizes are given selectively: once, few, many, or a class where the clone is expanded.

J: TRBJ2-1
V: TRBV4-1
size: -
D: -
CDR3: CASRRDSDNEQFF
DNA: TGCGCCAGCAGACGGGACTCCGACAATGAGCAGTTCTTC

J: TRBJ1-6
V: TRBV11-2
size: -
D: -
CDR3: CASTSGARNSPLHF
DNA: TGTGCCAGCACCTCAGGGGCCCGGAATTCACCCCTCCACTTT

J: TRBJ2-1
V: TRBV7-2
size: -
D: TRBD2
CDR3: CASSPGGREGLDEQFF
DNA: TGTGCCAGCAGCCCTGGAGGGCGGGAGGGCCTCGATGAGCAGTTCTTC

J: TRBJ2-7
V: TRBV5-1
size: -
D: TRBD1
CDR3: CASSLIQGARFYEQYF
DNA: TGCGCCAGCAGCTTGATTCAGGGGGCGCGGTTCTACGAGCAGTACTTC

J: TRBJ2-2
V: TRBV27
size: -
D: -
CDR3: CASRSAGAGPGELFF
DNA: TGTGCCAGCAGATCAGCCGGCGCTGGGCCGGGGGAGCTGTTTTTT

J: TRBJ2-1
V: TRBV11-2
size: few
D: TRBD2
CDR3: CATNPGTRLYNEQFF
DNA: TGTGCCACTAACCCCGGGACTAGACTATACAATGAGCAGTTCTTC

J: TRBJ1-1
V: TRBV4-2
size: -
D: -
CDR3: CASSQVIRVPSRMNTEAFF
DNA: TGTGCCAGCAGCCAAGTAATCAGGGTCCCCAGTCGAATGAACACTGAAGCTTTCTTT

J: TRBJ2-1
V: TRBV28
size: -
D: TRBD1
CDR3: CASSLGRGPEGYNEQFF
DNA: TGTGCCAGCAGTTTAGGCAGGGGGCCGGAGGGATACAATGAGCAGTTCTTC

J: TRBJ2-1
V: TRBV6-6
size: -
D: TRBD2
CDR3: CASSYSSGDYNEQFF
DNA: TGTGCCAGCAGTTACTCAAGCGGGGACTACAATGAGCAGTTCTTC

J: TRBJ1-1
V: TRBV19
size: -
D: TRBD1
CDR3: CASLSRQGDTEAFF
DNA: TGTGCCAGTCTGTCCCGACAGGGCGACACTGAAGCTTTCTTT

J: TRBJ2-1
V: TRBV19
size: -
D: TRBD2
CDR3: CASSIVGSGAYNEQFF
DNA: TGTGCCAGTAGTATTGTGGGGAGCGGGGCTTACAATGAGCAGTTCTTC

J: TRBJ2-1
V: TRBV9
size: -
D: -
CDR3: CASSVYGKNEQFF
DNA: TGTGCCAGCAGCGTTTATGGGAAGAATGAGCAGTTCTTC

J: TRBJ2-7
V: TRBV10-3
size: -
D: TRBD1
CDR3: CATAGGVNEQYF
DNA: TGTGCCACCGCAGGGGGAGTCAACGAGCAGTACTTC

J: TRBJ2-3
V: TRBV9
size: -
D: TRBD1
CDR3: CASSTGIVGQSTDTQYF
DNA: TGTGCCAGCAGCACCGGGATTGTGGGACAGAGCACAGATACGCAGTATTTT

J: TRBJ2-4
V: TRBV19
size: -
D: -
CDR3: CASTRPLSEGKNIQYF
DNA: TGTGCCAGTACCCGCCCACTCTCCGAGGGCAAAAACATTCAGTACTTC

J: TRBJ2-2
V: TRBV27
size: few
D: -
CDR3: CASGTGELFF
DNA: TGTGCCAGCGGGACCGGGGAGCTGTTTTTT

J: TRBJ1-1
V: TRBV6-6
size: -
D: -
CDR3: CASSYPATVANTEAFF
DNA: TGTGCCAGCAGTTACCCCGCGACAGTGGCGAACACTGAAGCTTTCTTT

J: TRBJ1-3
V: TRBV7-2
size: -
D: TRBD1
CDR3: CASSADRAAGNTIYF
DNA: TGTGCCAGCAGCGCGGACAGGGCCGCTGGAAACACCATATATTTT

J: TRBJ2-7
V: TRBV15
size: -
D: -
CDR3: CATSRDRDTIASLDEQYF
DNA: TGTGCCACCAGCAGAGATCGGGACACGATAGCGTCTCTGGACGAGCAGTACTTC

J: TRBJ2-3
V: TRBV28
size: -
D: TRBD2
CDR3: CASSFLSSGVTDTQYF
DNA: TGTGCCAGCAGTTTTTTGTCTAGCGGGGTTACAGATACGCAGTATTTT

J: TRBJ2-7
V: TRBV2
size: -
D: -
CDR3: CASSAGFMNEQYF
DNA: TGTGCCAGCAGTGCAGGATTTATGAACGAGCAGTACTTC

J: TRBJ2-7
V: TRBV4-3
size: -
D: -
CDR3: CASSQGSLTYEQYF
DNA: TGCGCCAGCAGCCAAGGCAGCTTGACCTACGAGCAGTACTTC

J: TRBJ2-2
V: TRBV29-1
size: once
D: TRBD1
CDR3: CSGAGTGKAGELFF
DNA: TGCAGCGGCGCCGGGACAGGGAAGGCCGGGGAGCTGTTTTTT

J: TRBJ2-1
V: TRBV27
size: -
D: -
CDR3: CASSPNPPNEQFF
DNA: TGTGCCAGCAGTCCCAACCCCCCTAATGAGCAGTTCTTC